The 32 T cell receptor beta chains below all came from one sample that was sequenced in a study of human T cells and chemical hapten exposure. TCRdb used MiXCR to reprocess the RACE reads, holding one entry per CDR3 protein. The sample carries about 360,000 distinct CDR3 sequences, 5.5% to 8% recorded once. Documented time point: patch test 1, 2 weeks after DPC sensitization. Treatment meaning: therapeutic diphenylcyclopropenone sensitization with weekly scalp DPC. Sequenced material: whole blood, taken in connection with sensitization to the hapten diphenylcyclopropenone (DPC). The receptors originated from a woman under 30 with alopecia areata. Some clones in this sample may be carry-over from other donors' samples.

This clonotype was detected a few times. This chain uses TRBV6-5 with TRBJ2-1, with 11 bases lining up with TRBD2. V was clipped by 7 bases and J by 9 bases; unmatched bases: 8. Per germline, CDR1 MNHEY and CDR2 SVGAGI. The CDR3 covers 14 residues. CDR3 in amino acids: CASTISGGAGEQFF. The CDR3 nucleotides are TGTGCCAGCACCATTAGCGGGGGGGCCGGTGAGCAGTTCTTC.

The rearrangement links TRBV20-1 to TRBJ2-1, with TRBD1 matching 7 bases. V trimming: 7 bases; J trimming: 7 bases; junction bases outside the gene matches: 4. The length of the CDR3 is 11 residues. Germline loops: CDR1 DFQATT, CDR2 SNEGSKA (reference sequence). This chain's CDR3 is CSVWTGNEQFF. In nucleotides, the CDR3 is TGCAGTGTTTGGACAGGAAATGAGCAGTTCTTC.

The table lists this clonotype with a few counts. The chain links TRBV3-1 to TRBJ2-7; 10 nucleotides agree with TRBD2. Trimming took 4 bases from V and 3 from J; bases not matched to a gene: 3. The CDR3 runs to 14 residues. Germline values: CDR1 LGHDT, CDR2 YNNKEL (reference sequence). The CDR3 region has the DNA TGTGCCAGCAGCCGGCTAGCGGGGGACTACGAGCAGTACTTC. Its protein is CASSRLAGDYEQYF.

The DNA for the CDR3 is TGTGCCAGCAGTTCCGGGACAGGGAAGAACGAGCAGTACTTC. This translates into CASSSGTGKNEQYF. The rearrangement uses TRBV27 and TRBJ2-7, with 9 bases aligning to TRBD1. This CDR3 contains 14 residues. Germline V CDR1 and CDR2: MNHEY, SMNVEV (reference sequence). The V gene end was trimmed by 4 bases and the J gene end by 5 bases; junction bases not matched to a gene: 6.

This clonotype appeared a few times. The CDR3, as DNA: TGTGCCAGCAGCCCGAGCGGGGCCGGTGAGCAGTTCTTC. This codes for CASSPSGAGEQFF. The chain has TRBV9 and TRBJ2-1; 7 nucleotides align to TRBD2. With V trimmed by 4 bases and J by 9 bases, 7 bases remained unmatched. This CDR3 is 13 amino acids long. Looked up from germline, CDR1 is SGDLS and CDR2 is YYNGEE.

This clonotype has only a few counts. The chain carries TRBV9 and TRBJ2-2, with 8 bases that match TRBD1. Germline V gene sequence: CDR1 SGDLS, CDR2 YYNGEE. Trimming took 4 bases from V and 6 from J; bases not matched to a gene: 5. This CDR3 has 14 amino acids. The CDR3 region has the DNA TGTGCCAGCAGCTTTTCAGGGGGCCCCGGGGAGCTGTTTTTT. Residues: CASSFSGGPGELFF. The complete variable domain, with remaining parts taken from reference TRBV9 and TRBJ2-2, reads DSGVTQTPKHLITATGQRVTLRCSPRSGDLSVYWYQQSLDQGLQFLIQYYNGEERAKGNILERFSAQQFPDLHSELNLSSLELGDSALYFCASSFSGGPGELFFGEGSRLTVL.

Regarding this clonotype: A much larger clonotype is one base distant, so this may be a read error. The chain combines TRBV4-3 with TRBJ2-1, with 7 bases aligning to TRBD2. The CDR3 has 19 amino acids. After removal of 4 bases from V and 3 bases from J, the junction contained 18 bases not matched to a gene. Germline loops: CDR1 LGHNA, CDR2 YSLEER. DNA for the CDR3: TGCGCCAGCAGCCTCCTCTCCGGGACTAACGGCAACTTCTACAATGAGCAGTTCTTC. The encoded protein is CASSLLSGTNGNFYNEQFF.

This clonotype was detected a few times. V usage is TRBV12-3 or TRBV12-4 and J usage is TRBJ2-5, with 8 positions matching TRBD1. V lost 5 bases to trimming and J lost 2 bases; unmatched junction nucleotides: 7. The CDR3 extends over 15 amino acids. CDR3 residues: CASSTGQGFQETQYF. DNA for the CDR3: TGTGCCAGCAGTACAGGACAGGGATTTCAAGAGACCCAGTACTTC.

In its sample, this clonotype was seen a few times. The CDR3 here is CASSLYLSDTQYF. Written as DNA, the CDR3 is TGCGCCAGCAGCTTGTACCTCTCGGATACGCAGTATTTT. The chain combines TRBV5-1 with TRBJ2-3; D is unclear. Trimming pared 1 base from V and 6 bases from J, leaving 9 bases between. The germline V gene has CDR1 SGHRS and CDR2 YFSETQ. This CDR3 region has 13 residues.

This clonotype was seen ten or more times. The CDR3, as DNA: TGTGCCAGCAGTTACTCGGCCGCCCTACAAGAGACCCAGTACTTC. Encoded protein: CASSYSAALQETQYF. The chain carries TRBV6-6 and TRBJ2-5; the D is unclear. Germline V CDR1 and CDR2: MNHNY, SVGAGI (reference sequence). The length of the CDR3 is 15 residues. Trimming took 0 bases from V and 2 from J, leaving 10 bases between them.

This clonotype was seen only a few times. The CDR3 protein is CSAKQGQGSSYNEQFF. DNA for the CDR3: TGCAGTGCTAAGCAAGGTCAGGGTAGCTCCTACAATGAGCAGTTCTTC. The chain has TRBV20-1 and TRBJ2-1; TRBD1 is a possible D gene (5 bases). The germline CDR1 and CDR2 sequences are DFQATT and SNEGSKA (reference sequence). Trimming pared 4 bases from V and 0 bases from J, leaving 16 bases between. The CDR3 is made up of 16 amino acids.

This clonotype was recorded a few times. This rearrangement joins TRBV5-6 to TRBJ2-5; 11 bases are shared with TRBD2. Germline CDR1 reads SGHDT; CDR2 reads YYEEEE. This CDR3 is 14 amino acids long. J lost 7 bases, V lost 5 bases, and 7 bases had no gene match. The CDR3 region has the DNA TGTGCCAGCAGATATAGCGGGGGGGTATTGACCCAGTACTTC. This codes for CASRYSGGVLTQYF.

The CDR3 DNA follows: TGTGCCAGCAGCCAAGATGGGCGAGAAGCTTTCTTT. It codes for CASSQDGREAFF. V is TRBV3-1 and J is TRBJ1-1; D unclear. Germline assignment: CDR1 LGHDT and CDR2 YNNKEL (reference sequence). CDR3 size: 12 residues. The V end was cut by 0 bases, the J end by 8 bases, with 7 bases between.

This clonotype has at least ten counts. This chain's CDR3 is CASSLMKGLNSPLHF. The DNA of the CDR3 is TGTGCCAGCAGCTTAATGAAGGGCTTGAATTCACCCCTCCACTTT. The chain uses TRBV7-3 and TRBJ1-6; D not certain. The CDR3 totals 15 residues. Trimming left V 1 base short and J 7 bases short, with 11 bases between. Germline lookup yields CDR1 SGHTA and CDR2 FQGTGA.

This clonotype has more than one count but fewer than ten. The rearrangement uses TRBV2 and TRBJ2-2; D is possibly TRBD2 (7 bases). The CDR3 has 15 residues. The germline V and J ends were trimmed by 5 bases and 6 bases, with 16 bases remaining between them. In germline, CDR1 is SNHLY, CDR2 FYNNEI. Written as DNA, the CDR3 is TGTGCCAGCAGTCTTTGGGGAGGGGGTTCCGGGGAGCTGTTTTTT. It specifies CASSLWGGGSGELFF.

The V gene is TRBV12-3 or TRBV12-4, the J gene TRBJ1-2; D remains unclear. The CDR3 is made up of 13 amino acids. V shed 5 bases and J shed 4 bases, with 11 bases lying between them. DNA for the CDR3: TGTGCCAGCAGTCCACTCAGCCTCTATGGCTACACCTTC. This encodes CASSPLSLYGYTF.

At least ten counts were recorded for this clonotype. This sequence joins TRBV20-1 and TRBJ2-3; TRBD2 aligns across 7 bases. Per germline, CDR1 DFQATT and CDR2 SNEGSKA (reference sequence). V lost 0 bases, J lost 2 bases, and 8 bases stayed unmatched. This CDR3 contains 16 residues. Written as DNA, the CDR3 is TGCAGTGCTAGAGATAGGGTGAGACTAGCCACAGATACGCAGTATTTT. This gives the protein CSARDRVRLATDTQYF.

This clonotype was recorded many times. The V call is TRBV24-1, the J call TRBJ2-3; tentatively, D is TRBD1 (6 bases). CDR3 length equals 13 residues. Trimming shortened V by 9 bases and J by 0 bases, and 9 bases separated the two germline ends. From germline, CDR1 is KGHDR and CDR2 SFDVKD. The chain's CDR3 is CATGDTSTDTQYF. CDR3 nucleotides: TGTGCCACCGGGGACACTAGCACAGATACGCAGTATTTT.

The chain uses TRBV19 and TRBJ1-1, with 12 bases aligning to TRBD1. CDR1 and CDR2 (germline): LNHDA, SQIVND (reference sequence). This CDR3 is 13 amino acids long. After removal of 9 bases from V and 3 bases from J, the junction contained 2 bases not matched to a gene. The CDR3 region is CASGTGGHTEAFF. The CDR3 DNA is TGTGCCAGCGGGACAGGGGGCCACACTGAAGCTTTCTTT.

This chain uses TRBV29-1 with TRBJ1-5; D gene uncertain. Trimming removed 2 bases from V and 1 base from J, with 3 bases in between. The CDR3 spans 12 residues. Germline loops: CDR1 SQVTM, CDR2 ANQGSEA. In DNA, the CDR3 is TGCAGCGTTGAATCAAGCAATCAGCCCCAGCATTTT. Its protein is CSVESSNQPQHF.

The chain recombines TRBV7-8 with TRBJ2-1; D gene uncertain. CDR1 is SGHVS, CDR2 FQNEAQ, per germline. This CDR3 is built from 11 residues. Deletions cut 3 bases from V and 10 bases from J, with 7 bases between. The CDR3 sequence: CASSFSPEQFF. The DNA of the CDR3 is TGTGCCAGCAGCTTTAGCCCCGAGCAGTTCTTC.

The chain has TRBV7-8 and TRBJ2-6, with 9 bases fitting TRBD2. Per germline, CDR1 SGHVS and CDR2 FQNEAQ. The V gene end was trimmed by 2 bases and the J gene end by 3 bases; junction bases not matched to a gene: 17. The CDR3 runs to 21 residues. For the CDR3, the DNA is TGTGCCAGCAGCTTATTAGTTTTCGGCGCTAGCGGGGAAATTGGGGCCAACGTCCTGACTTTC. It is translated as CASSLLVFGASGEIGANVLTF.

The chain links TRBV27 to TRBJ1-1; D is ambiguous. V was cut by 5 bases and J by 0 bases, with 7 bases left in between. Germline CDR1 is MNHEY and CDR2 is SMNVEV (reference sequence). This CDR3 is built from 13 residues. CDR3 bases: TGTGCCAGCAGTCCCCAGTTGAACACTGAAGCTTTCTTT. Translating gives CASSPQLNTEAFF.

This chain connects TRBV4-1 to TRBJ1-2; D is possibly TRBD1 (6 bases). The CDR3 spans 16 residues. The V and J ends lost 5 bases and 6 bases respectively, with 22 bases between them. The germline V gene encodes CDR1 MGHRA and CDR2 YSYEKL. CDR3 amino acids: CASSRDFPEAGDGYTF. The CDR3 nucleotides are TGCGCCAGCAGCAGGGACTTCCCGGAGGCAGGGGATGGCTACACCTTC.

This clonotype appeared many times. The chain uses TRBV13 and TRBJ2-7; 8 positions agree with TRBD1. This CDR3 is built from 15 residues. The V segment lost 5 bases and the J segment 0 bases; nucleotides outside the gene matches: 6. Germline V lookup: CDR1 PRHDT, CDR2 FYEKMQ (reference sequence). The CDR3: CASSVGTGSSYEQYF. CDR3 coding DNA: TGTGCCAGCAGCGTTGGGACAGGTAGCTCCTACGAGCAGTACTTC.

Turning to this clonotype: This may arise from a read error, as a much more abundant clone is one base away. The CDR3 sequence is CASAGTSTDTLYF. The DNA for the CDR3 is TGTGCCAGCGCCGGAACTAGCACAGATACGCTGTATTTT. The rearrangement joins TRBV27 to TRBJ2-3, with D possibly matching TRBD2 (6 bases). This CDR3 region has 13 residues. Germline V gene lookup returns CDR1 MNHEY and CDR2 SMNVEV (reference sequence).

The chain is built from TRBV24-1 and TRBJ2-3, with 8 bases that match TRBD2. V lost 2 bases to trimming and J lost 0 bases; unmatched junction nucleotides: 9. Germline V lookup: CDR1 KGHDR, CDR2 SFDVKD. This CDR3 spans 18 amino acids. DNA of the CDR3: TGTGCCACCAGTGATTGGGGTAGCGGGGACGGAAGCACAGATACGCAGTATTTT. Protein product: CATSDWGSGDGSTDTQYF.

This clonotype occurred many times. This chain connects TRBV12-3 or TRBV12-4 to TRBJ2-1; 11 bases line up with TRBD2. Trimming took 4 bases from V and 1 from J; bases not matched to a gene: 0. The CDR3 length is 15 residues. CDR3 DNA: TGTGCCAGCAGTTCTAGCGGGGGGTCCTACAATGAGCAGTTCTTC. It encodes CASSSSGGSYNEQFF.

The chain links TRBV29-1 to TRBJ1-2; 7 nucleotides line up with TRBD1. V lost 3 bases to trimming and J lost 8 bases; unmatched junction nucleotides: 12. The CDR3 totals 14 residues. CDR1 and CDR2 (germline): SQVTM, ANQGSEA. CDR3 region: CSVDKRGQGGGYTF. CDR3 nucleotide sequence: TGCAGCGTTGACAAGAGGGGGCAAGGCGGCGGCTACACCTTC.

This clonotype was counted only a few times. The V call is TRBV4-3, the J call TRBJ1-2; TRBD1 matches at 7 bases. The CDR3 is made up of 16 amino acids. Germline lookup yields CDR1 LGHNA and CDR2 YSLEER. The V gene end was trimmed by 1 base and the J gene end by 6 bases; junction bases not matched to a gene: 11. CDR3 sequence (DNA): TGCGCCAGCAGCCAAGCAGGGGGGCGGGGAGGTGATGGCTACACCTTC. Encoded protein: CASSQAGGRGGDGYTF.

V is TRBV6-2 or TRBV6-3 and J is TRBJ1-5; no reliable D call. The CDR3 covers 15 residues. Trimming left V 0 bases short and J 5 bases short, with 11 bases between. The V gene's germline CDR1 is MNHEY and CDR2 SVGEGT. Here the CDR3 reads CASSYSAARHQPQHF. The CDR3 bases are TGTGCCAGCAGTTACTCGGCAGCTCGCCATCAGCCCCAGCATTTT.

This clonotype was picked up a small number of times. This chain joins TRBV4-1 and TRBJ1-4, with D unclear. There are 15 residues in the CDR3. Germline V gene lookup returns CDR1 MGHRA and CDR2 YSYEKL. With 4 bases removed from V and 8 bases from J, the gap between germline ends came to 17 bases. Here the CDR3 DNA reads TGCGCCAGCAGCCGCGGATCCGGAGGCGAGGAAAAACTGTTTTTT. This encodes CASSRGSGGEEKLFF.